This entry lists 5 T cell receptor beta chains sequenced from one sample in a study of blood T cell repertoires in COVID-19. Method: immunoSEQ multiplex PCR; TCRdb's copy keeps in-frame clones and lacks some. The data contain some 57,000 clones, 86% of them singletons. Sequenced sample: peripheral blood. These receptors were collected from a woman of 80 years or more with acute or convalescent COVID-19.

This rearrangement joins TRBV2 to TRBJ1-2; D is ambiguous. Trimming took off 0 bases at V and 5 bases at J, with 4 bases between the two ends. CDR1 and CDR2 from the germline V gene are SNHLY and FYNNEI. CDR3 size: 12 residues. The CDR3 DNA is TGTGCCAGCAGTGAAGCGAGGTATGGCTACACCTTC. Amino acid sequence: CASSEARYGYTF.

This sequence joins TRBV7-6 and TRBJ1-5, with a weak D call TRBD1 (5 bases). Germline V gene lookup returns CDR1 SGHVS and CDR2 FNYEAQ. This CDR3 is 13 amino acids long. The V gene lost 3 bases and the J gene lost 7 bases, with 10 bases spanning the gap. CDR3 sequence reads: CASSFQGQQPQHF. CDR3 sequence (DNA): TGTGCCAGCAGCTTCCAGGGTCAGCAGCCCCAGCATTTT.

The chain combines TRBV27 with TRBJ1-1; a possible D gene is TRBD1 (5 bases). Trimming took 5 bases from V and 10 from J, leaving 17 bases between them. In germline, CDR1 is MNHEY, CDR2 SMNVEV (reference sequence). This CDR3 has 13 residues. Written as DNA, the CDR3 is TGTGCCAGCAGTGTAAAGCAGGGTATGGGAGCTTTCTTT. Translated: CASSVKQGMGAFF.

The chain recombines TRBV3-1 (or the pseudogene TRBV3-2) with TRBJ2-7; maybe TRBD2 (5 bases). V was trimmed by 2 bases and J by 2 bases, leaving 7 bases between them. This CDR3 contains 13 residues. The V gene's germline CDR1 is LGHDT and CDR2 YNNKEL (reference sequence). As DNA, the CDR3 is TGTGCCAGCAGCCAAAGAGGGACCTACGAGCAGTACGTC. It is translated as CASSQRGTYEQYV.

The CDR3: CASSLLRGYNSPLHF. DNA of the CDR3: TGTGCCAGCAGTTTACTCCGGGGATATAATTCACCCCTCCACTTT. V is TRBV27 and J is TRBJ1-6; D not resolved. V was trimmed by 2 bases and J by 4 bases, leaving 9 bases between them. Germline CDR1 reads MNHEY; CDR2 reads SMNVEV (reference sequence). The CDR3 runs to 15 residues.